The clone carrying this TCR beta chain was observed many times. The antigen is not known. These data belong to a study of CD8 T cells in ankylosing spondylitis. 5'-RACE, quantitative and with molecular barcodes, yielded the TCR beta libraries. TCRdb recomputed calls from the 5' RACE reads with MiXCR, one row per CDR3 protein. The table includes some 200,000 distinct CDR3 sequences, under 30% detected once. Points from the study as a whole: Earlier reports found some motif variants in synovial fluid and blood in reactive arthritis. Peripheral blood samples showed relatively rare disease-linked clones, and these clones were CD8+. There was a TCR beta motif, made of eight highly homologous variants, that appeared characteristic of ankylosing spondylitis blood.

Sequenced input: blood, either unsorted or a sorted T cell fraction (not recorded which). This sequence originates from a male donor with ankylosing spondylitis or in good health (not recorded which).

CDR3 loop: CASSPLDGNYGYTF. CDR3 in DNA: TGTGCCAGCTCACCTCTGGACGGAAACTATGGCTACACCTTC. The chain joins TRBV18 to TRBJ1-2; unclear D gene. Germline CDR1 KGHSH, CDR2 LQKENI. This CDR3 has 14 amino acids. V was clipped by 3 bases and J by 2 bases, with 10 bases between them.